The 3 T cell receptor beta chains listed next were all sequenced from one sample in a study of cytomegalovirus exposure and HLA in healthy donors. The PCR made use of 60 Vbeta and 13 Jbeta primers. TCRdb keeps only in-frame clones here, not all; method: immunoSEQ multiplex PCR. Of 100,000 to 120,000 clones listed, around 66% were seen once; the top ten hold about 8.3%. The sequencing sample was made of PBMCs. The receptor set was obtained from a man aged 18-30 years in good health and CMV-seropositive.

The chain couples TRBV5-4 to TRBJ1-6; D not resolved. The CDR3 totals 15 residues. In germline, CDR1 is SGHNT, CDR2 YYREEE (reference sequence). V gave up 5 bases and J gave up 7 bases, with 16 bases separating them. The CDR3 sequence: CASRADLGKNSPLHF. CDR3 nucleotide sequence: TGTGCCAGCAGGGCAGACCTCGGGAAGAATTCACCCCTCCACTTT.

This clone was found once. This chain joins TRBV6-1 and TRBJ1-1; D unclear. The CDR3 runs 14 residues. Germline V gene lookup returns CDR1 MNHNS and CDR2 SASEGT. V was trimmed by 6 bases and J by 1 base, leaving 12 bases between them. The CDR3 region is CASRTQVKNTEAFF. The CDR3 DNA follows: TGTGCCAGCAGGACGCAGGTGAAGAACACTGAAGCTTTCTTT.

This clone was counted a few times. The chain employs TRBV5-1 and TRBJ1-6; 8 bases are a match to TRBD1. The V and J ends lost 4 bases and 3 bases, in that order; junction bases with no gene match: 9. This CDR3 contains 17 residues. Per germline, CDR1 SGHRS and CDR2 YFSETQ. For the CDR3, the DNA is TGCGCCAGCAGCGCCCCTCCGGGACAGGACTATAATTCACCCCTCCACTTT. Translation: CASSAPPGQDYNSPLHF.